A selection of T cell receptor beta chains follows, all from one sample in a study of blood T cell repertoires in COVID-19. Generated by immunoSEQ multiplex PCR, the TCRdb table keeps only in-frame clones and is missing some. The table has around 250,000 clones, about four fifths seen once. What was sequenced was PBMCs or T cells enriched from blood (not recorded which). These receptors were collected from a man in his forties who had been exposed to COVID-19. Both conserved end residues are part of each CDR3.

TRBV19	TRBJ2-1	CASSSTSGSGEQFF
TRBV2	TRBJ1-5	CASKSVVQQSNQPQHF
TRBV19	TRBJ1-2	CASKLGSGDYGYTF
TRBV14	TRBJ2-1	CASRQSGRAWYEQFF
TRBV7-9	TRBJ1-2	CASSLGQSNYGYTF
TRBV3-1/TRBV3-2	TRBJ2-2	CASSQSWLTGELFF
TRBV6-5	TRBJ2-1	CASSRGTSGGNEQFF
TRBV19	TRBJ2-6	CASSIAGVDSGANVLTF
TRBV11-2	TRBJ1-6	CASSPRTGTNSPLHF
TRBV5-4	TRBJ2-3	CASTFEGDDTQYF
TRBV4-1	TRBJ1-1	CASSQDRGRNTEAFF
TRBV2	TRBJ2-5	CASSETAGGGQETQYF
TRBV5-1	TRBJ2-7	CASSLDWGQGYEQYF
TRBV5-8	TRBJ1-5	CASSWGTDPNQPQHF
TRBV4-1	TRBJ2-2	CASSQDLAGRGGELFF
TRBV4-2	TRBJ1-2	CASSQAGTGGDGYTF
TRBV5-4	TRBJ1-2	CASSSDRVGHGYTF
TRBV24-1	TRBJ2-2	CATQGTVTTGELFF
TRBV10-1	TRBJ2-1	CASSPGTPRNNEQFF
TRBV5-1	TRBJ2-1	CASRQGQGMYNEQFF
TRBV9	TRBJ1-6	CASSVGGVNSPLHF
TRBV18	TRBJ1-4	CASSSQSEGEKLFF
TRBV18	TRBJ2-7	CASSAPGQGGEQYF
TRBV11-3	TRBJ2-5	CASSLGATSGGRQETQYF
TRBV2	TRBJ2-5	CASSWSGRSGETQYF
TRBV6-5	TRBJ2-7	CASASGLGEQYF